Below are 15 T cell receptor beta chains sequenced from a single sample in a study of blood T cell repertoires in COVID-19. Profiled with immunoSEQ multiplex PCR; TCRdb holds only in-frame clones, not every one. The sample lists around 360,000 clones; over 75% were seen once. The sample taken for sequencing was PBMCs or T cells enriched from blood (not recorded which). All receptors come from a woman younger than 45 who had recovered from COVID-19.

The J gene is TRBJ2-6, the V gene TRBV19, with D tentatively TRBD1 (6 bases). With 2 bases removed from V and 4 bases from J, the gap between germline ends came to 12 bases. Germline-derived CDR1 and CDR2 are LNHDA and SQIVND (reference sequence). The CDR3 runs to 16 residues. The CDR3 nucleotides read TGTGCCAGTAGTATACGCTCAGGGGCCGGGGCCAACGTCCTGACTTTC. It encodes CASSIRSGAGANVLTF.

This chain connects TRBV2 to TRBJ1-3; tentatively, D is TRBD1 (5 bases). This CDR3 region has 16 residues. Germline assignment: CDR1 SNHLY and CDR2 FYNNEI. Deletions cut 10 bases from V and 4 bases from J, with 23 bases between. In nucleotides, the CDR3 is TGTGCCACGGCCGGGACTGGAGACAATCTCGGAAACACCATATATTTT. It translates to CATAGTGDNLGNTIYF.

V gene TRBV2 combines with J gene TRBJ2-7; TRBD1 aligns across 8 bases. CDR1 is SNHLY and CDR2 is FYNNEI in the germline V gene. Unmatched junction bases numbered 12, after V lost 11 bases and J lost 6 bases. The length of the CDR3 is 13 residues. The CDR3 DNA follows: TGTGCCTTACAGGGGGGTCCCCGCGGCGAGCAGTACTTC. It encodes CALQGGPRGEQYF.

This clone was picked up one time. This chain uses TRBV18 with TRBJ1-4; possible D gene TRBD1, 5 bases. Looked up from germline, CDR1 is KGHSH and CDR2 is LQKENI. V was trimmed by 3 bases and J by 5 bases, leaving 19 bases between them. There are 17 residues in the CDR3. CDR3: CASSPLKWGVPNEKLFF. CDR3 nucleotides: TGTGCCAGCTCACCCCTTAAGTGGGGGGTTCCCAATGAAAAACTGTTTTTT.

V and J are TRBV5-6 and TRBJ2-7; tentative D call: TRBD1 (6 bases). V lost 4 bases to trimming and J lost 3 bases, with 17 bases between them. The germline CDR1 and CDR2 sequences are SGHDT and YYEEEE. The CDR3 is 15 amino acids. The CDR3 nucleotides read TGTGCCAGCAGCGCGCCACAGGGAATAGGCTACGAGCAGTACTTC. As protein: CASSAPQGIGYEQYF.

The chain recombines TRBV28 with TRBJ2-1; 11 bases line up with TRBD2. Germline V lookup: CDR1 MDHEN, CDR2 SYDVKM. Trimming took 6 bases from V and 5 from J; bases not matched to a gene: 6. This CDR3 has 15 amino acids. The CDR3 DNA sequence: TGTGCCAGCAGCCCTGGGACTAGCGGAAACAATGAGCAGTTCTTC. As protein: CASSPGTSGNNEQFF.

The chain recombines TRBV9 with TRBJ2-1; 8 bases map to TRBD1. CDR3 size: 16 residues. From germline, CDR1 is SGDLS and CDR2 YYNGEE. Losses at the gene ends were 4 bases for V and 7 bases for J; bases not matched to a gene: 13. CDR3 DNA: TGTGCCAGCAGCTCCAGGGGGCGGCCAATTGGAAATGAGCAGTTCTTC. It translates to CASSSRGRPIGNEQFF.

J is TRBJ2-7 and V is TRBV13; 11 bases are shared with TRBD2. Germline-derived CDR1 and CDR2 are PRHDT and FYEKMQ (reference sequence). The V segment lost 3 bases and the J segment 5 bases; nucleotides outside the gene matches: 6. CDR3 length: 15 residues. CDR3 nucleotides: TGTGCCAGCAGCTTCTTAGCGGGAGGGGTTAACGAGCAGTACTTC. Protein sequence: CASSFLAGGVNEQYF. The full variable domain, in which reference TRBV13 and TRBJ2-7 provide the parts outside the CDR3, is AAGVIQSPRHLIKEKRETATLKCYPIPRHDTVYWYQQGPGQDPQFLISFYEKMQSDKGSIPDRFSAQQFSDYHSELNMSSLELGDSALYFCASSFLAGGVNEQYFGPGTRLTVT.

This chain joins TRBV25-1 and TRBJ1-2, with TRBD1 matching over 9 bases. The CDR3 is 16 amino acids. The V segment lost 2 bases and the J segment 6 bases; nucleotides outside the gene matches: 10. Germline CDR1 MGHDK, CDR2 SYGVNS. CDR3: CASSEHSPDRGNGYTF. Here the CDR3 DNA reads TGTGCCAGCAGTGAACATTCTCCGGACAGGGGAAATGGCTACACCTTC.

The genes are TRBV7-8 and TRBJ1-6, with D perhaps matching TRBD1 (5 bases). The CDR3 extends over 17 amino acids. CDR1 is SGHVS and CDR2 is FQNEAQ in the germline V gene. With 1 base removed from V and 4 bases from J, the gap between germline ends came to 14 bases. Written as DNA, the CDR3 is TGTGCCAGCAGCTTAGTCGTTTCCCGACAGTATAATTCACCCCTCCACTTT. Translated: CASSLVVSRQYNSPLHF.

V and J are TRBV9 and TRBJ1-1, with unresolved D. The CDR3 is 12 residues long. V lost 0 bases to trimming and J lost 6 bases, with 6 bases between them. Germline lookup yields CDR1 SGDLS and CDR2 YYNGEE. As DNA, the CDR3 is TGTGCCAGCAGCGTAGTAGAAGCTGAAGCTTTCTTT. Encoded protein: CASSVVEAEAFF.

The chain has TRBV19 and TRBJ1-2; D is ambiguous. The CDR3 is made up of 13 amino acids. The V gene's germline CDR1 is LNHDA and CDR2 SQIVND (reference sequence). V was shortened by 1 base and J by 0 bases, with 3 bases between the two germline ends. This CDR3 is CASSIVTNYGYTF. In DNA, the CDR3 is TGTGCCAGTAGTATAGTCACTAACTATGGCTACACCTTC.

The chain carries TRBV18 and TRBJ1-1; TRBD1 matches 10 bases. From germline, CDR1 is KGHSH and CDR2 LQKENI. The CDR3 runs 14 residues. The V and J ends lost 6 bases and 6 bases, in that order; junction bases with no gene match: 7. CDR3 bases: TGTGCCAGCTCCCCGGGACAGGGGAGGCCTGAAGCTTTCTTT. It is translated as CASSPGQGRPEAFF.

The gene calls are TRBV6-5 and TRBJ1-2; no clear D gene. V was shortened by 6 bases and J by 0 bases, with 8 bases between the two germline ends. The CDR3 length is 13 residues. Germline values: CDR1 MNHEY, CDR2 SVGAGI. CDR3 loop: CASRLTPNYGYTF. CDR3 DNA sequence: TGTGCCAGCAGACTGACACCTAACTATGGCTACACCTTC.

This clone was observed a single time. This sequence joins TRBV27 and TRBJ1-2; 8 positions match TRBD1. In germline, CDR1 is MNHEY, CDR2 SMNVEV (reference sequence). Trimming took 5 bases from V and 3 from J; bases not matched to a gene: 5. The CDR3 extends over 14 amino acids. The CDR3 loop is CASSLTGGHYGYTF. The CDR3 DNA is TGTGCCAGCAGTCTCACAGGGGGTCACTATGGCTACACCTTC.